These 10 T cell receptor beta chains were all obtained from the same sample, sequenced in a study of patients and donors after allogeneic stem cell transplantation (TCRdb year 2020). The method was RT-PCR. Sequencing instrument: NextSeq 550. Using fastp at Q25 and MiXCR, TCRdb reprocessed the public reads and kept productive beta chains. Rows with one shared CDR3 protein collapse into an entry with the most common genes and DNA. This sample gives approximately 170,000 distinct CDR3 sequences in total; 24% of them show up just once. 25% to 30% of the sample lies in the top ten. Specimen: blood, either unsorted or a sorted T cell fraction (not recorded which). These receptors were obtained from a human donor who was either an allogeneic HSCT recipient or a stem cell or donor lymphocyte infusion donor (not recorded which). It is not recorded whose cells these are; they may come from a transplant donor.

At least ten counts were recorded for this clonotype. The CDR3 DNA reads as TGCAGCGTACTGGGACAGGGAGGTGAAAAACTGTTTTTT. This codes for CSVLGQGGEKLFF. V and J are TRBV29-1 and TRBJ1-4, with 9 bases lining up with TRBD1. The CDR3 totals 13 residues. V was pared by 6 bases and J by 7 bases, with 6 bases of the junction left unmatched. CDR1 and CDR2 (germline): SQVTM, ANQGSEA. The complete variable domain, with remaining parts taken from reference TRBV29-1 and TRBJ1-4, reads SAVISQKPSRDICQRGTSLTIQCQVDSQVTMMFWYRQQPGQSLTLIATANQGSEATYESGFVIDKFPISRPNLTFSTLTVSNMSPEDSSIYLCSVLGQGGEKLFFGSGTQLSVL.

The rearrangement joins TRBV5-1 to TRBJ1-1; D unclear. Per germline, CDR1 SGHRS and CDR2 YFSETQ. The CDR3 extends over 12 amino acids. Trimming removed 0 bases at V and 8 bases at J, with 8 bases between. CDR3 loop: CASSLVGSEAFF. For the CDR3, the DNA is TGCGCCAGCAGCTTGGTCGGCAGCGAAGCTTTCTTT.

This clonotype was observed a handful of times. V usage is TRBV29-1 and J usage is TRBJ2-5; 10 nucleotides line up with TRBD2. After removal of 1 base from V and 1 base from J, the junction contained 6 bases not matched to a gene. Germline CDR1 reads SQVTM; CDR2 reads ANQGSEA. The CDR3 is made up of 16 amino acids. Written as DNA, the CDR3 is TGCAGCGTTGAAGGGACTAGCGGAGGCAGCCAAGAGACCCAGTACTTC. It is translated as CSVEGTSGGSQETQYF.

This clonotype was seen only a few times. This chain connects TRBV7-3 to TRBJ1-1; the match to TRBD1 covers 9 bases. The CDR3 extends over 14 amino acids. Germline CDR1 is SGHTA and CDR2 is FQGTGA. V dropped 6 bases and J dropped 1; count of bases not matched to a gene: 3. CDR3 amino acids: CASSRDRENTEAFF. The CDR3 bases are TGTGCCAGCAGTCGGGACAGGGAGAACACTGAAGCTTTCTTT.

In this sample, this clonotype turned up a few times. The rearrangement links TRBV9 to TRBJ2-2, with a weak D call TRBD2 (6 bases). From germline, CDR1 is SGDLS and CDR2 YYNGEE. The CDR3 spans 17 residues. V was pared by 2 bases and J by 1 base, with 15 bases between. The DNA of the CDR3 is TGTGCCAGCAGCGTTCCCAGAGTAGCGGAGAACACCGGGGAGCTGTTTTTT. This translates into CASSVPRVAENTGELFF.

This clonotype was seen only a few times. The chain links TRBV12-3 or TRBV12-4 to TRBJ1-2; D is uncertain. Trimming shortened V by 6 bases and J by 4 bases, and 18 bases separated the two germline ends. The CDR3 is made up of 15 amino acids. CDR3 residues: CASSLVPGGLYGYTF. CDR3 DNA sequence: TGTGCCAGCAGCTTGGTCCCTGGCGGGCTCTATGGCTACACCTTC.

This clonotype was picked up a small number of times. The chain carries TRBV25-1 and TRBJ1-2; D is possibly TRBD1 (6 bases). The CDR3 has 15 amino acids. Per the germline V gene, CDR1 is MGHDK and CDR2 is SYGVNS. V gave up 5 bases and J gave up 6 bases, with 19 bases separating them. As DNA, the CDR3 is TGTGCCAGCAGTCCAACAGGGTTATCAACGGATGGCTACACCTTC. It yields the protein CASSPTGLSTDGYTF.

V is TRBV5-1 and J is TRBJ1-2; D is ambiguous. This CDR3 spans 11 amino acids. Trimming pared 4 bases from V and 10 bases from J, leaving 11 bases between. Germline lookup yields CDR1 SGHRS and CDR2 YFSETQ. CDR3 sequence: CASSVGYHYTF. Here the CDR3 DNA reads TGCGCCAGCAGCGTCGGGTACCACTACACCTTC.

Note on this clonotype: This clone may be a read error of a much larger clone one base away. In DNA, the CDR3 is TGTGCCATCAACGACCAGGGTCAGGGAAACCCCATATATTTT. Encoded protein: CAINDQGQGNPIYF. V is TRBV10-3 and J is TRBJ1-3; D possibly corresponds to TRBD1 (5 bases). The germline V gene encodes CDR1 ENHRY and CDR2 SYGVKD. The CDR3 runs to 14 residues.

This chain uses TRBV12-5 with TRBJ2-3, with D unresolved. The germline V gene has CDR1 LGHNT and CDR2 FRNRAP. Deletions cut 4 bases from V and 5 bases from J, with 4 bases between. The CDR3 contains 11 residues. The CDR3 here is CASGSGDTQYF. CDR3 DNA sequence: TGTGCTAGTGGTTCTGGAGATACGCAGTATTTT.